This T cell receptor beta chain comes out of a study of shared clonotypes between healthy human individuals. Study overall: The study used three CD4 naive, three CD4 memory, two CD8 naive and one CD8 memory plate per donor.

Every subset's genomic DNA went evenly onto several immunoSEQ plates. The table came from immunoSEQ multiplex PCR; TCRdb's copy has only in-frame clones and leaves some out. There are 800,000 to 1,200,000 clones in the sample; around 82% occur only once, and 0.5% to 0.6% lies in the top ten. CDR3 length: 12 amino acids. The sample comprised memory CD4+ T cells from PBMCs. Subset indicated: CD45RA-negative fraction. The V gene is TRBV21-1, the J gene TRBJ2-1; the D call in the table, TRBD2, was not verified against the DNA. TRBV21-1 is tagged as a pseudogene. The TCR was taken from a man aged 18-30 years in good health. Some clones in this sample may be carry-over from other donors' samples. The CDR3 DNA is TGTGCCAGCAGCACCTTCTACAATGAGCAGTTCTTC. This translates into CASSTFYNEQFF.